One sample yielded the 27 T cell receptor beta chains listed below, sequenced in a study of identical twins. TCRdb re-called the 5' RACE reads with MiXCR, one entry per CDR3 protein. The sample lists about 720,000 distinct CDR3 sequences, about 20% seen once, with around 13% in the top ten. These data were also reused for a study on T cells expressing NK-cell markers.

The sample comprised PBMCs. The receptors were sampled from a young woman in good health.

The J gene is TRBJ1-1, the V gene TRBV29-1, with D possibly matching TRBD1 (6 bases). CDR1 is SQVTM, CDR2 ANQGSEA, per germline. Trimming stripped 6 bases from V and 2 bases from J, with 13 bases between. This CDR3 spans 13 amino acids. CDR3 residues: CSVPGQSNTEAFF. In DNA form, the CDR3 reads TGCAGCGTACCGGGACAATCTAACACTGAAGCTTTCTTT.

The V gene is TRBV6-1, the J gene TRBJ2-1, with no clear D. Germline assignment: CDR1 MNHNS and CDR2 SASEGT. This CDR3 has 14 residues. V lost 0 bases to trimming and J lost 4 bases, with 7 bases between them. CDR3 sequence reads: CASSEARPYNEQFF. CDR3 DNA sequence: TGTGCCAGCAGTGAAGCGAGGCCATACAATGAGCAGTTCTTC.

This clonotype was counted only a few times. This sequence joins TRBV6-1 and TRBJ1-1; D ambiguous. This CDR3 has 14 residues. Germline CDR1 reads MNHNS; CDR2 reads SASEGT. The V end lost 7 bases, the J end lost 1 base, and 13 bases lay between the germline ends. The CDR3 protein is CASNPLWGNTEAFF. In DNA form, the CDR3 reads TGTGCCAGCAATCCTTTATGGGGGAACACTGAAGCTTTCTTT.

The V call is TRBV2, the J call TRBJ2-2; weak D call: TRBD2 (6 bases). V gave up 7 bases and J gave up 0 bases, with 9 bases separating them. This CDR3 spans 14 amino acids. Germline-derived CDR1 and CDR2 are SNHLY and FYNNEI. In DNA form, the CDR3 reads TGTGCCAGCAATGGACTATCGAACACCGGGGAGCTGTTTTTT. This codes for CASNGLSNTGELFF.

The V gene is TRBV28, the J gene TRBJ2-5; possibly TRBD1 for D (5 bases). Germline V gives CDR1 MDHEN, CDR2 SYDVKM. V was pared by 3 bases and J by 1 base, with 9 bases between. CDR3 length: 14 amino acids. The DNA of the CDR3 is TGTGCCAGCAGTTTTTGGCAGGGCCAAGAGACCCAGTACTTC. The encoded protein is CASSFWQGQETQYF. Combining the CDR3 with reference TRBV28 and TRBJ2-5 gives the whole variable domain DVKVTQSSRYLVKRTGEKVFLECVQDMDHENMFWYRQDPGLGLRLIYFSYDVKMKEKGDIPEGYSVSREKKERFSLILESASTNQTSMYLCASSFWQGQETQYFGPGTRLLVL.

The rearrangement uses TRBV20-1 and TRBJ1-1, with D perhaps TRBD1 (5 bases). Trimming pared 7 bases from V and 7 bases from J, leaving 16 bases between. CDR1 DFQATT and CDR2 SNEGSKA come from the germline V gene (reference sequence). This CDR3 contains 12 residues. CDR3 bases: TGCAGTGGGACTGAGGGTGGGGGTGAAGCTTTCTTT. Translation gives CSGTEGGGEAFF.

This clonotype was counted once. The chain is built from TRBV12-3 or TRBV12-4 and TRBJ2-2; D unresolved. V was cut by 4 bases and J by 4 bases, with 10 bases left in between. This CDR3 has 14 amino acids. Here the CDR3 reads CASSSRSSTGELFF. The CDR3 DNA reads as TGTGCCAGCAGTTCTCGCAGCAGCACCGGGGAGCTGTTTTTT.

The rearrangement links TRBV18 to TRBJ2-1, with D perhaps given as TRBD1 or TRBD2 (6 bases each). The CDR3 length is 19 residues. Germline V gene sequence: CDR1 KGHSH, CDR2 LQKENI. Trimming removed 1 base at V and 5 bases at J, with 24 bases between. CDR3 amino acids: CASSPLSLTGLRRDNEQFF. The CDR3, as DNA: TGTGCCAGCTCACCACTTTCTCTGACAGGTCTACGGAGGGACAATGAGCAGTTCTTC.

This chain uses TRBV5-6 with TRBJ2-1, with TRBD2 identical over 10 bases. Germline-derived CDR1 and CDR2 are SGHDT and YYEEEE. This CDR3 region has 16 residues. V gave up 0 bases and J gave up 6 bases; unmatched junction bases: 6. The CDR3 nucleotides read TGTGCCAGCAGCTTGGAGTCTAGCGGGGGTAGCAATGAGCAGTTCTTC. Protein sequence: CASSLESSGGSNEQFF.

This clonotype was detected only a few times. J is TRBJ2-1 and V is TRBV3-1, with D maybe TRBD2 (5 bases). Trimming left V 5 bases short and J 5 bases short, with 13 bases between. The CDR3 sequence is 14 residues long. Germline assignment: CDR1 LGHDT and CDR2 YNNKEL (reference sequence). CDR3 loop: CASSKGVGNNEQFF. CDR3 nucleotide sequence: TGTGCCAGCAGCAAGGGAGTGGGCAACAATGAGCAGTTCTTC.

The chain combines TRBV12-3 or TRBV12-4 with TRBJ1-2, with 8 bases identical to TRBD1. Trimming cost V 5 bases and J 4 bases; bases outside gene matches: 6. There are 14 residues in the CDR3. The CDR3 sequence: CASSPGQGLYGYTF. The DNA for the CDR3 is TGTGCCAGCAGTCCAGGACAGGGACTCTATGGCTACACCTTC.

V is TRBV20-1 and J is TRBJ2-7, with no clear D. The length of the CDR3 is 11 residues. The germline V gene has CDR1 DFQATT and CDR2 SNEGSKA (reference sequence). Trimming took off 6 bases at V and 3 bases at J, with 9 bases between the two ends. This CDR3 reads CSAPQVYEQYF. The CDR3 DNA follows: TGCAGTGCCCCGCAGGTCTACGAGCAGTACTTC.

This clonotype has more than one count but fewer than ten. The gene calls are TRBV5-1 and TRBJ2-2; D possibly corresponds to TRBD2 (6 bases). CDR3 size: 15 residues. Germline CDR1 SGHRS, CDR2 YFSETQ. V was clipped by 6 bases and J by 5 bases, with 17 bases between them. The CDR3 spells CASTRDSPGTGELFF. For the CDR3, the DNA is TGCGCCAGCACCCGGGACTCACCAGGGACCGGGGAGCTGTTTTTT.

This chain links TRBV9 with TRBJ1-6, with a possible D match to TRBD1 (6 bases). This CDR3 contains 13 residues. Trimming stripped 4 bases from V and 9 bases from J, with 11 bases between. Germline CDR1 SGDLS, CDR2 YYNGEE. The CDR3 DNA reads TGTGCCAGCAGCCTCACAGGGTTTTCACCCCTCCACTTT. It translates to CASSLTGFSPLHF. Using reference TRBV9 and TRBJ1-6 for the parts outside the CDR3, the full variable domain is DSGVTQTPKHLITATGQRVTLRCSPRSGDLSVYWYQQSLDQGLQFLIQYYNGEERAKGNILERFSAQQFPDLHSELNLSSLELGDSALYFCASSLTGFSPLHFGNGTRLTVT.

This chain joins TRBV3-1 and TRBJ2-1, with 8 nucleotides matching TRBD2. CDR1 LGHDT and CDR2 YNNKEL come from the germline V gene (reference sequence). J gave up 10 bases and V 1 base, and 6 bases lay outside the gene matches. The CDR3 runs to 14 residues. The CDR3 region is CASSQAWRGAEQFF. The CDR3 DNA reads as TGTGCCAGCAGCCAAGCATGGCGGGGGGCGGAGCAGTTCTTC.

This clonotype has just one count. The V gene is TRBV19, the J gene TRBJ1-2, with D possibly being TRBD1 (5 bases). Trimming left V 4 bases short and J 3 bases short, with 9 bases between. The V gene's germline CDR1 is LNHDA and CDR2 SQIVND (reference sequence). CDR3 length: 13 residues. The CDR3, as DNA: TGTGCCAGTAGTACGCAGGGACACTATGGCTACACCTTC. Amino acids: CASSTQGHYGYTF.

V usage is TRBV5-1 and J usage is TRBJ2-3, with 11 bases fitting TRBD2. Germline loops: CDR1 SGHRS, CDR2 YFSETQ. V lost 4 bases to trimming and J lost 9 bases; unmatched junction nucleotides: 19. The CDR3 sequence is 18 residues long. The CDR3 loop is CASSSRGRLAGGRDTQYF. CDR3 nucleotides: TGCGCCAGCAGCAGCCGAGGGAGGTTAGCGGGAGGGCGGGACACGCAGTATTTT.

The chain recombines TRBV12-3 or TRBV12-4 with TRBJ1-6; D perhaps matches TRBD1 (5 bases). This CDR3 contains 12 residues. V was cut by 6 bases and J by 9 bases, with 9 bases left in between. CDR3 sequence reads: CASRSGSSPLHF. The CDR3 DNA reads as TGTGCCAGCAGGTCAGGGTCTTCACCCCTCCACTTT.

The V gene is TRBV20-1, the J gene TRBJ2-7, with 9 positions matching TRBD2. With V trimmed by 3 bases and J by 0 bases, 6 bases remained unmatched. The CDR3 is 15 residues long. Germline loops: CDR1 DFQATT, CDR2 SNEGSKA (reference sequence). The CDR3 loop reads CSARGSGSISYEQYF. The CDR3 DNA sequence: TGCAGTGCTAGGGGTAGCGGGAGTATCTCCTACGAGCAGTACTTC.

This sequence joins TRBV7-6 and TRBJ2-6; D is undetermined. This CDR3 contains 15 residues. V gave up 5 bases and J gave up 0 bases, with 8 bases separating them. Looked up from germline, CDR1 is SGHVS and CDR2 is FNYEAQ. CDR3 in DNA: TGTGCCAGCAGCATGGTAAACTCTGGGGCCAACGTCCTGACTTTC. Translating gives CASSMVNSGANVLTF.

V is TRBV12-3 or TRBV12-4 and J is TRBJ2-1; a weak D match, TRBD2 (6 bases). Trimming left V 11 bases short and J 8 bases short, with 19 bases between. CDR3 size: 13 residues. The CDR3 sequence is CADGDWVRYEQFF. CDR3 nucleotide sequence: TGTGCCGACGGGGACTGGGTAAGGTATGAGCAGTTCTTC.

This clonotype was detected only a few times. This sequence joins TRBV5-1 and TRBJ2-3; D remains unclear. Looked up from germline, CDR1 is SGHRS and CDR2 is YFSETQ. CDR3 size: 13 residues. V lost 0 bases and J 5 bases, leaving 7 bases between the germline ends. CDR3 amino acids: CASSLEVRDTQYF. The CDR3 DNA follows: TGCGCCAGCAGCTTGGAGGTGCGAGATACGCAGTATTTT.

V gene TRBV7-2 combines with J gene TRBJ1-5; D might be TRBD1 (5 bases). CDR3 length equals 14 residues. The V gene lost 0 bases and the J gene lost 6 bases, with 9 bases spanning the gap. In germline, CDR1 is SGHTA, CDR2 FQGNSA. The CDR3 here is CASSLAEGRQPQHF. In DNA, the CDR3 is TGTGCCAGCAGCTTAGCAGAGGGGCGTCAGCCCCAGCATTTT.

This clonotype was found a few times. The chain carries TRBV5-1 and TRBJ2-1; D is unclear. Germline lookup yields CDR1 SGHRS and CDR2 YFSETQ. Trimming cost V 4 bases and J 0 bases, with 11 bases left between them. This CDR3 spans 15 amino acids. The DNA of the CDR3 is TGCGCCAGCAGCCTCCAGGCGAGCTCCTACAATGAGCAGTTCTTC. Protein: CASSLQASSYNEQFF. The full variable domain, in which reference TRBV5-1 and TRBJ2-1 provide the parts outside the CDR3, is KAGVTQTPRYLIKTRGQQVTLSCSPISGHRSVSWYQQTPGQGLQFLFEYFSETQRNKGNFPGRFSGRQFSNSRSEMNVSTLELGDSALYLCASSLQASSYNEQFFGPGTRLTVL.

The rearrangement joins TRBV7-6 to TRBJ2-1; 7 bases fit TRBD2. In germline, CDR1 is SGHVS, CDR2 FNYEAQ. CDR3 length equals 16 residues. V gave up 4 bases and J gave up 6 bases; unmatched junction bases: 12. CDR3 region: CASSSRQRGNVNEQFF. CDR3 DNA: TGTGCCAGCAGCTCCCGGCAGCGGGGAAACGTCAATGAGCAGTTCTTC.

The chain couples TRBV25-1 to TRBJ1-1, with 10 nucleotides matching TRBD1. CDR1 and CDR2 from the germline V gene are MGHDK and SYGVNS. Losses at the gene ends were 5 bases for V and 6 bases for J; bases not matched to a gene: 9. The CDR3 loop spans 15 amino acids. The chain's CDR3 is CASSHLLGTGAEAFF. The CDR3 DNA reads as TGTGCCAGCAGTCACCTCCTCGGGACAGGGGCTGAAGCTTTCTTT.

The chain has TRBV7-6 and TRBJ2-3, with D perhaps matching TRBD1 or TRBD2 (8 bases each). The CDR3 is made up of 19 amino acids. Germline V gene sequence: CDR1 SGHVS, CDR2 FNYEAQ. V was cut by 5 bases and J by 4 bases, with 28 bases left in between. CDR3 sequence (DNA): TGTGCCAGCAGCCCGAGGCAGGGGGCGCTGGGCGGGAGGCCAGATACGCAGTATTTT. Residues: CASSPRQGALGGRPDTQYF.